This T cell receptor beta chain was sequenced in a study of shared clonotypes between healthy human individuals. The CDR3 totals 12 residues. CDR1 and CDR2 (germline): MNHEY, SMNVEV (reference sequence). V shed 2 bases and J shed 6 bases, with 4 bases lying between them. Remarks on this clone: Other DNA variants within this sample encode the same CDR3.

This table comes from immunoSEQ multiplex PCR, and its TCRdb copy is limited to in-frame clones, with some not included. The data hold about 2.2 million clones, with 93% observed a single time. Positive CCR7 selection of CD45RO-negative cells yielded the naive CD8 cells, and terminally differentiated effector memory CD45RA+ cells were excluded. V and J are TRBV27 and TRBJ2-2; D call uncertain. The receptor was isolated from a man aged 18 to 30 in good health. Some clones in this sample may be carry-over from other donors' samples. The sample comprised naive CD8+ T cells from PBMCs. CDR3 sequence (DNA): TGTGCCAGCAGTTTAGCCCCCGGGGAGCTGTTTTTT. The encoded protein is CASSLAPGELFF.